These 5 T cell receptor beta chains were sequenced from one sample in a study of shared T cell receptors in the human thymus. The data were produced by immunoSEQ multiplex PCR, yet TCRdb's version contains in-frame clones alone and is incomplete. The repertoire has hundreds of thousands of clones, roughly 85% of them found once; the top ten carry under 0.012%. These data were likewise used in another study, on human thymus T cells.

The material sequenced was thymocytes. The receptors stem from a girl under three years old with a congenital heart defect.

V is TRBV7-8 and J is TRBJ1-1, with D tentatively TRBD1 (6 bases). V lost 7 bases and J lost 2, with 26 bases in between. The length of the CDR3 is 18 residues. CDR1 is SGHVS, CDR2 FQNEAQ, per germline. The CDR3 DNA follows: TGTGCCAGCAACCTGAGTGGTAGTCAGGGGCCGGGAAACACTGAAGCTTTCTTT. The encoded protein is CASNLSGSQGPGNTEAFF.

The CDR3 sequence: CASSPWTGEVAFF. In nucleotides, the CDR3 is TGTGCCAGCAGCCCCTGGACAGGGGAGGTGGCTTTCTTT. The chain joins TRBV7-6 to TRBJ1-1; 9 bases map to TRBD1. The germline gives CDR1 SGHVS, CDR2 FNYEAQ. With V trimmed by 5 bases and J by 11 bases, 9 bases remained unmatched. The CDR3 is 13 amino acids.

The V and J genes are TRBV27 and TRBJ1-1; 8 nucleotides align to TRBD1. V shed 5 bases and J 1 base; nucleotides not matched to a gene: 3. CDR1 is MNHEY and CDR2 is SMNVEV in the germline V gene (reference sequence). The CDR3 length is 14 residues. CDR3 sequence reads: CASSVTGGNTEAFF. The CDR3 nucleotides are TGTGCCAGCAGTGTCACAGGGGGGAACACTGAAGCTTTCTTT.

The V call is TRBV4-1, the J call TRBJ1-5; D gene uncertain. In germline, CDR1 is MGHRA, CDR2 YSYEKL. The CDR3 loop spans 17 amino acids. Trimming left V 0 bases short and J 3 bases short, with 15 bases between. The CDR3 loop reads CASSQDWRFTYNQPQHF. Written as DNA, the CDR3 is TGCGCCAGCAGCCAAGATTGGAGATTCACTTACAATCAGCCCCAGCATTTT.

The chain combines TRBV11-2 with TRBJ2-7; possibly TRBD1 for D (5 bases). Trimming stripped 5 bases from V and 3 bases from J, with 14 bases between. Germline lookup yields CDR1 SGHAT and CDR2 FQNNGV. The CDR3 spans 14 residues. The CDR3 loop is CASSDQGRLYEQYF. CDR3 bases: TGTGCCAGCAGCGACCAGGGAAGACTCTACGAGCAGTACTTC.